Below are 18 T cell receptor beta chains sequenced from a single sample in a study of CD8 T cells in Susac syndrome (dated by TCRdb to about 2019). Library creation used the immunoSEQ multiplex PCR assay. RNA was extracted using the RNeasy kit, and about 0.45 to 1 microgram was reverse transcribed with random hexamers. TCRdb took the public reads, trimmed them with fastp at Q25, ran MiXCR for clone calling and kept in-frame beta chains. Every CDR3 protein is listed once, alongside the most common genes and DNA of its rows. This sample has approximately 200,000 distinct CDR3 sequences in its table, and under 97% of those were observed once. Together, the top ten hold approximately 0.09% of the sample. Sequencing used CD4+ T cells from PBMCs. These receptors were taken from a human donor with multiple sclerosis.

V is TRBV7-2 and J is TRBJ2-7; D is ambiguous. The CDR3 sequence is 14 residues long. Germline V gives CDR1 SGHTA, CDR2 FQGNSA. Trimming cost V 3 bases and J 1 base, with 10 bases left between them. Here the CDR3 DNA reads TGTGCCAGCAGCTTCGCGGACGGATCCTACGAGCAGTACTTC. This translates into CASSFADGSYEQYF.

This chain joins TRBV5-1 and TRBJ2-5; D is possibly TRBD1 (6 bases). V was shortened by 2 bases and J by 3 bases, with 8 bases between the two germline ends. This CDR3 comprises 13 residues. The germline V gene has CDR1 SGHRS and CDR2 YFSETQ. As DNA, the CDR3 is TGCGCCAGCAGCTTTCCAGGGGAAGAGACCCAGTACTTC. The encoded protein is CASSFPGEETQYF.

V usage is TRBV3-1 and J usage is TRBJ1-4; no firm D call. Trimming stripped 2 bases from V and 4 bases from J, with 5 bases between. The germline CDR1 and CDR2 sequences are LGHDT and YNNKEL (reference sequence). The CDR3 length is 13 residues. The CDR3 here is CASSQQLNEKLFF. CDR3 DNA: TGTGCCAGCAGCCAACAGCTTAATGAAAAACTGTTTTTT.

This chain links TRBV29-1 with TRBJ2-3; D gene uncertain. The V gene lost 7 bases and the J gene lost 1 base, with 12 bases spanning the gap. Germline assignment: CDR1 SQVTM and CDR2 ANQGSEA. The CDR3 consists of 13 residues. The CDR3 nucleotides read TGCAGCGGGTGGGAAAGAGGCACAGATACGCAGTATTTT. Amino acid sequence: CSGWERGTDTQYF.

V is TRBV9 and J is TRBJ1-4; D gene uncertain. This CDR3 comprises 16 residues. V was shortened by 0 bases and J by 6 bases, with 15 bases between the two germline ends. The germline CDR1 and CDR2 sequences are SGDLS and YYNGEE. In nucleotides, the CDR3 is TGTGCCAGCAGCGTAGGCATACGGAAGTCCGATGAAAAACTGTTTTTT. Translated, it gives CASSVGIRKSDEKLFF.

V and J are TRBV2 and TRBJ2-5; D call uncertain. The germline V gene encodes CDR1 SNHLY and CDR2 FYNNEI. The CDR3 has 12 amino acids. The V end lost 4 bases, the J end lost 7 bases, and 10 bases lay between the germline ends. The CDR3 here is CASSVGVGTQYF. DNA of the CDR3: TGTGCCAGCAGTGTTGGGGTAGGGACCCAGTACTTC.

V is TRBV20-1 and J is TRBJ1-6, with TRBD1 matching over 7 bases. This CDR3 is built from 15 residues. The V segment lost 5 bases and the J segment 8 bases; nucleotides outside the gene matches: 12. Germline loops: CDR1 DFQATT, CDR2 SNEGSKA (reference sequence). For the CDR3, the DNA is TGCAGTGCTGAAACAGGGGAGAGTGTGGATTCACCCCTCCACTTT. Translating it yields CSAETGESVDSPLHF.

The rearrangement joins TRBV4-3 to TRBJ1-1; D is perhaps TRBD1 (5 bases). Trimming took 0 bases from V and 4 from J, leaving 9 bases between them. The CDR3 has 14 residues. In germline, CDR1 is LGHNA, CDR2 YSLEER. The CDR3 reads CASSQERGRTEAFF. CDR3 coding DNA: TGCGCCAGCAGCCAAGAACGGGGCCGCACTGAAGCTTTCTTT.

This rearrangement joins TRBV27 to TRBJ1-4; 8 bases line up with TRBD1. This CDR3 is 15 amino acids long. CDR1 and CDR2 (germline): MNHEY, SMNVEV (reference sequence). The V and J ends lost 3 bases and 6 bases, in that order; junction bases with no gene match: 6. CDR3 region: CASSFQGAADEKLFF. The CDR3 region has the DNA TGTGCCAGCAGTTTTCAGGGGGCGGCGGATGAAAAACTGTTTTTT. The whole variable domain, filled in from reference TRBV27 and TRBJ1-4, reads EAQVTQNPRYLITVTGKKLTVTCSQNMNHEYMSWYRQDPGLGLRQIYYSMNVEVTDKGDVPEGYKVSRKEKRNFPLILESPSPNQTSLYFCASSFQGAADEKLFFGSGTQLSVL.

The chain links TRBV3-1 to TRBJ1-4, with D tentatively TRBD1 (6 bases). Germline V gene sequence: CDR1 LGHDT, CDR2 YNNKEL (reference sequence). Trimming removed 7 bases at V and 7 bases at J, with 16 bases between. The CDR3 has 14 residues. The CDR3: CASTASGAGEKLFF. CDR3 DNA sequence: TGTGCCAGCACCGCATCGGGGGCGGGTGAAAAACTGTTTTTT.

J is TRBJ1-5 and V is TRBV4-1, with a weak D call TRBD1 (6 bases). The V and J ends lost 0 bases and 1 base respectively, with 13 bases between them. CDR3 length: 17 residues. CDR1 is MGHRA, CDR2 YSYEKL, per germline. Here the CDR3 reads CASSQDGTNESNQPQHF. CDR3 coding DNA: TGCGCCAGCAGCCAAGATGGGACAAACGAGAGCAATCAGCCCCAGCATTTT.

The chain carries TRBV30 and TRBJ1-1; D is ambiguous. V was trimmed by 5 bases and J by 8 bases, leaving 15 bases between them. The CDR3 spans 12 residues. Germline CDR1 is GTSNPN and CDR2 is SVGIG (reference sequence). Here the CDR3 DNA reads TGTGCCTGGGGACGTGGAGGCACCGAAGCTTTCTTT. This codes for CAWGRGGTEAFF. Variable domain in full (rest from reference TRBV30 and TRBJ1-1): SQTIHQWPATLVQPVGSPLSLECTVEGTSNPNLYWYRQAAGRGLQLLFYSVGIGQISSEVPQNLSASRPQDRQFILSSKKLLLSDSGFYLCAWGRGGTEAFFGQGTRLTVV.

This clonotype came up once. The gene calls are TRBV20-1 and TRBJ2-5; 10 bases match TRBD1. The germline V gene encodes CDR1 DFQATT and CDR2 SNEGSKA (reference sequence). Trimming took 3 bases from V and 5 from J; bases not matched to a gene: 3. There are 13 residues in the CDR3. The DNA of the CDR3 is TGCAGTGCTAGGAGGGACAGGGGTGAGACCCAGTACTTC. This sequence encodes CSARRDRGETQYF.

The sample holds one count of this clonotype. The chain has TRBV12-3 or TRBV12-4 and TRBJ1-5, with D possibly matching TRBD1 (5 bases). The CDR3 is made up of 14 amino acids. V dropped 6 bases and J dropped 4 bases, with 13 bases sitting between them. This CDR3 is CASSPQGGNQPQHF. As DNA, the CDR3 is TGTGCCAGCAGCCCCCAGGGAGGGAATCAGCCCCAGCATTTT.

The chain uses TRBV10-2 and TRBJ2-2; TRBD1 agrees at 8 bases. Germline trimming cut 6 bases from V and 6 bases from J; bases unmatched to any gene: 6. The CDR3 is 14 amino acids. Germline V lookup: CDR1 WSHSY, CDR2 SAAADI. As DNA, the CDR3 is TGCGCCAGCAGGAAACAGGGGGGCTCCGGGGAGCTGTTTTTT. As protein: CASRKQGGSGELFF.

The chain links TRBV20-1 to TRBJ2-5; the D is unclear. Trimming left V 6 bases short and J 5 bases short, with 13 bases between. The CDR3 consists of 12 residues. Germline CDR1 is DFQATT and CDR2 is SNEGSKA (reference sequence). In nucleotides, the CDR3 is TGCAGTGCCCCCCCGGTTGGGGAGACCCAGTACTTC. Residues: CSAPPVGETQYF.

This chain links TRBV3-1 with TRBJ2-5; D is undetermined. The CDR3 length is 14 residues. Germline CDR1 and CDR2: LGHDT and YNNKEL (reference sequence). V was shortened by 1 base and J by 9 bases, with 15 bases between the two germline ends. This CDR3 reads CASSQVPIHWAQYF. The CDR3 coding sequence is TGTGCCAGCAGCCAAGTACCCATCCACTGGGCCCAGTACTTC.

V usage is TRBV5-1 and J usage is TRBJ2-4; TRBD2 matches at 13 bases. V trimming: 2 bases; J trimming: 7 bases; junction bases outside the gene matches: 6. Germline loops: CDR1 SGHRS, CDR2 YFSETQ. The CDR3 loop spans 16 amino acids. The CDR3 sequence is CASSFTSGGAGNIQYF. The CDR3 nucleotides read TGCGCCAGCAGCTTTACTAGCGGGGGGGCCGGGAACATTCAGTACTTC.